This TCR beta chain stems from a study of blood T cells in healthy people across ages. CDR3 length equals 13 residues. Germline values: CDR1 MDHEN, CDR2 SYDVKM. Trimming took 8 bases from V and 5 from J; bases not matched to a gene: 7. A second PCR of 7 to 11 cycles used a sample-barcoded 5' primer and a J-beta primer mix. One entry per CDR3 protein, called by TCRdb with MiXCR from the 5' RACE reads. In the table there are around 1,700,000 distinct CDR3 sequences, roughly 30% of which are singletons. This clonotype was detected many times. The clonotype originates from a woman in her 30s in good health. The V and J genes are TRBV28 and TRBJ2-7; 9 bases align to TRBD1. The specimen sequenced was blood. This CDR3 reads CASLGQGGHEQYF. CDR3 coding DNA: TGTGCCAGCCTGGGACAGGGTGGACACGAGCAGTACTTC.